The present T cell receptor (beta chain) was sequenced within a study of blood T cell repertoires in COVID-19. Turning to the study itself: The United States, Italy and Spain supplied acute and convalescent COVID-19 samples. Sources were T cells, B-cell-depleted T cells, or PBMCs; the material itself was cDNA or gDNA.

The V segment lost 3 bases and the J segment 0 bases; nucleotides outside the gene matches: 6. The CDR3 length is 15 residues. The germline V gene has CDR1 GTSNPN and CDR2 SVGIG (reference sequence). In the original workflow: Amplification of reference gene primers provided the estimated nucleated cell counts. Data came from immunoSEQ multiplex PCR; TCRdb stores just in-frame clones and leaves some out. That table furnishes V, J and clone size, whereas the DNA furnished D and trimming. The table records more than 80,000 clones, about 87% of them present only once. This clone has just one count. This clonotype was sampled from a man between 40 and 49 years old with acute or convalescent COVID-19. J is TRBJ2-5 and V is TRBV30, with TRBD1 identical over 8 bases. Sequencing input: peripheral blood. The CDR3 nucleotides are TGTGCCTGGAGGACTCGGGACAGGTACCAAGAGACCCAGTACTTC. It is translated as CAWRTRDRYQETQYF. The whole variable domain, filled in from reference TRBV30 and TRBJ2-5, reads SQTIHQWPATLVQPVGSPLSLECTVEGTSNPNLYWYRQAAGRGLQLLFYSVGIGQISSEVPQNLSASRPQDRQFILSSKKLLLSDSGFYLCAWRTRDRYQETQYFGPGTRLLVL.